The TCR beta chain described here comes from a study of yellow fever vaccine responses in identical twins. TCRdb redid the calling of the RT-PCR reads with MiXCR, one entry per CDR3 protein. The table shows approximately 4,600 distinct CDR3 sequences, with over 75% occurring only once. From germline, CDR1 is KGHDR and CDR2 SFDVKD. The germline V and J ends were trimmed by 10 bases and 9 bases, with 15 bases remaining between them. The CDR3 has 12 residues. The rearrangement links TRBV24-1 to TRBJ2-1; the D gene is possibly TRBD2 (5 bases). The material sequenced was T cells from blood (PBMCs), unsorted or a sorted subset (not recorded which), taken before or after yellow fever vaccination (not recorded which). This sequence originates from a woman under 30 who received the yellow fever vaccine. CDR3 in amino acids: CATGVVGSEQFF. CDR3 coding DNA: TGTGCCACAGGAGTAGTAGGGAGTGAGCAGTTCTTC.